This T cell receptor (beta chain) was profiled in a study of blood T cell repertoires in COVID-19. Overall study context: PBMCs, B-cell-depleted T cells, or T cells provided the cDNA or gDNA that made up the material.

Trimming removed 6 bases at V and 0 bases at J, with 9 bases between. CDR1 is SGHVS, CDR2 FQNEAQ, per germline. CDR3 size: 15 residues. Per the study methods: Estimation of nucleated cell counts relied on the amplification of reference gene primers. The method was immunoSEQ multiplex PCR; TCRdb's version includes in-frame clones alone and lacks a portion of them. The DNA was the basis for D and trimming; V, J and clone size are from that table. The profile shows 180,000 or so clones, 80% to 85% of them singletons. The sample taken for sequencing was peripheral blood. The receptor was derived from a woman older than 75 with COVID-19, enrolled during active disease. The chain employs TRBV7-8 and TRBJ2-6; D uncertain. The CDR3 DNA is TGTGCCAGCAGACCACAGTACTCTGGGGCCAACGTCCTGACTTTC. As protein: CASRPQYSGANVLTF.